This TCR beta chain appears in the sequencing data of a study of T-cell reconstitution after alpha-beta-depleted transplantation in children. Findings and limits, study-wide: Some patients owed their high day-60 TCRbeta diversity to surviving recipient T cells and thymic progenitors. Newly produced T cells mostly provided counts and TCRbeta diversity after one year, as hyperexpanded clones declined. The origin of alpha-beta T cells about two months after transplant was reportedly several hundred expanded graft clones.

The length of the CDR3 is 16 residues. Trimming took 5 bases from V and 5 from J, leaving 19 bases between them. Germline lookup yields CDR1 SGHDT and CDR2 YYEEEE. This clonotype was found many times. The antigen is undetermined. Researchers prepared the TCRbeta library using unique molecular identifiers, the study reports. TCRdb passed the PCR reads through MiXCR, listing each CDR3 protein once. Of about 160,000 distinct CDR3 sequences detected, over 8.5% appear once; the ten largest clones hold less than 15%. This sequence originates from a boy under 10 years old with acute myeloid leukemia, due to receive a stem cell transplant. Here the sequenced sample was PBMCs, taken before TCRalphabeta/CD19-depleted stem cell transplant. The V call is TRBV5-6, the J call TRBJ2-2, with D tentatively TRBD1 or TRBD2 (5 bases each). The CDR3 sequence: CASSSGTSGWTGELFF. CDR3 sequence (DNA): TGTGCCAGCAGTTCGGGGACGAGTGGGTGGACCGGGGAGCTGTTTTTT.